Described below is a single TCR beta chain sequence and its context. The data derive from a study of OX40 agonist ivuxolimab in advanced cancers. Study information: Dose-escalation patients had hepatocellular carcinoma, melanoma, renal cell or head and neck cancer. Antecedent anti-PD-1, anti-PD-L1 or anti-CTLA-4 therapy was permissible, with roughly 40% having received some.

Autoimmune disease history or systemic immunosuppression excluded patients. At baseline, cycle 4 day 1, and cycle 7 day 1, blood was sampled. The germline V gene encodes CDR1 SGHNT and CDR2 YYREEE (reference sequence). This CDR3 is 15 amino acids long. With 6 bases removed from V and 2 bases from J, the gap between germline ends came to 12 bases. Assay used: immunoSEQ multiplex PCR; TCRdb lists only in-frame clones, some missing. The sample includes tens of thousands of clones, roughly 84% of them seen just once. This TCR came from an adult with an advanced solid tumor such as melanoma, head and neck, liver or kidney cancer. The chain uses TRBV5-4 and TRBJ1-6; D not resolved. Sequenced material: CD4+ or CD8+ T cells sorted from blood, taken in a trial of the OX40 agonist ivuxolimab. The CDR3 bases are TGTGCCAGCACCCAAGGGATTACCTATAATTCACCCCTCCACTTT. This encodes CASTQGITYNSPLHF.